Many counts were recorded for the clone carrying this TCR beta chain. Its antigen is unknown. Unique molecular identifiers tagged the TCRbeta library. TCRdb recomputed calls from the PCR reads with MiXCR, one row per CDR3 protein. Of about 300,000 distinct CDR3 sequences in the sample, about 7.3% were seen once. The data were obtained in a study of T-cell reconstitution after alpha-beta-depleted transplantation in children. General observations from the study: Some patients owed their high day-60 TCRbeta diversity to surviving recipient T cells and thymic progenitors. Reportedly, alpha-beta T cells present about two months post-transplant originated from several hundred expanded clones of graft origin. At the one-year point after transplant, T-cell counts and TCRbeta diversity were found to come mostly from T cells that had been newly produced.

The germline gives CDR1 DFQATT, CDR2 SNEGSKA (reference sequence). V lost 3 bases to trimming and J lost 3 bases; unmatched junction nucleotides: 2. CDR3 length: 13 residues. The sample here was peripheral blood, taken 360 days after TCRalphabeta/CD19-depleted stem cell transplant. The chain uses TRBV20-1 and TRBJ2-7; 10 nucleotides match TRBD1. The clonotype comes from a female patient aged 2 to 10 who had a stem cell transplant for Fanconi anemia, so the T cells may come from the graft donor. The CDR3 coding sequence is TGCAGTGCTAGGGACAGGGGGGACTACGAGCAGTACTTC. Amino acids: CSARDRGDYEQYF.